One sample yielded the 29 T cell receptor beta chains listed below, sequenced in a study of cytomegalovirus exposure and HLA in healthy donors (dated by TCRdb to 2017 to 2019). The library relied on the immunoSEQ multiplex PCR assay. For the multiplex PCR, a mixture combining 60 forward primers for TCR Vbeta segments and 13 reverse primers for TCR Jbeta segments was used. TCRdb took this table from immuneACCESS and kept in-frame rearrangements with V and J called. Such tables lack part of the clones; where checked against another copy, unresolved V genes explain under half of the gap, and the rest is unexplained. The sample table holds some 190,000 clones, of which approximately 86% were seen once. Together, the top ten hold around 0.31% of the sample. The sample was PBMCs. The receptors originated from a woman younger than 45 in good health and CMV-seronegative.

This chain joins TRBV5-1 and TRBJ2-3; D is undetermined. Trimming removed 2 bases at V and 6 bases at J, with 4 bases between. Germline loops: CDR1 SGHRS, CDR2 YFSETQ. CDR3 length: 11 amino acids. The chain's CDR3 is CASSFLDTQYF. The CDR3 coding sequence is TGCGCCAGCAGCTTTCTCGATACGCAGTATTTT. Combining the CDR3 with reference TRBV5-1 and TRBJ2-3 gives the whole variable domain KAGVTQTPRYLIKTRGQQVTLSCSPISGHRSVSWYQQTPGQGLQFLFEYFSETQRNKGNFPGRFSGRQFSNSRSEMNVSTLELGDSALYLCASSFLDTQYFGPGTRLTVL.

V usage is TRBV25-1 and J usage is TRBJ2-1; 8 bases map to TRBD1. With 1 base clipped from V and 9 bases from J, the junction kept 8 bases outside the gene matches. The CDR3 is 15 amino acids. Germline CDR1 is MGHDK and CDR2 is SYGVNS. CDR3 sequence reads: CASSESFTGGSEQFF. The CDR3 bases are TGTGCCAGCAGTGAATCGTTTACAGGGGGTAGTGAGCAGTTCTTC.

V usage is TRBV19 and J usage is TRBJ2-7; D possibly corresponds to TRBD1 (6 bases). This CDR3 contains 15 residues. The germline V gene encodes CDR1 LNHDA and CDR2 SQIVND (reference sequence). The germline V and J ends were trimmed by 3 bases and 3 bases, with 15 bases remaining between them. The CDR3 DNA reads TGTGCCAGTAGTATTTCCCGGGACACGCTCTACGAGCAGTACTTC. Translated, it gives CASSISRDTLYEQYF.

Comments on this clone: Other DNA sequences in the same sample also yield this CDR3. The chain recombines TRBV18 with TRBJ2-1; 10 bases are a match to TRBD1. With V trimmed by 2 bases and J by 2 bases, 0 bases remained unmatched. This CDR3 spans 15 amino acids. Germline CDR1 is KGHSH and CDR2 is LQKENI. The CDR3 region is CASSPGTGAYNEQFF. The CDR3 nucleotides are TGTGCCAGCTCACCAGGGACAGGGGCCTACAATGAGCAGTTCTTC.

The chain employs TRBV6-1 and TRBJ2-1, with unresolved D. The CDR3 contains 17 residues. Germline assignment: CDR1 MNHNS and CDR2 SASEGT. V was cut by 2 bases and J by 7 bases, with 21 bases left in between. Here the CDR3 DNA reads TGTGCCAGCAGTGAATTCTCCGGGTTCGTCAGCAATAATGAGCAGTTCTTC. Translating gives CASSEFSGFVSNNEQFF.

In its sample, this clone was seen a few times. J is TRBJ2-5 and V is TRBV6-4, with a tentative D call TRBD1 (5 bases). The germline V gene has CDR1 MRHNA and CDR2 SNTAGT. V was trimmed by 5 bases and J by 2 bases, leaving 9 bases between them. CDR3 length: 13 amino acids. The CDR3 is CASSRQLQETQYF. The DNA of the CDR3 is TGTGCCAGCAGTAGACAGTTACAAGAGACCCAGTACTTC.

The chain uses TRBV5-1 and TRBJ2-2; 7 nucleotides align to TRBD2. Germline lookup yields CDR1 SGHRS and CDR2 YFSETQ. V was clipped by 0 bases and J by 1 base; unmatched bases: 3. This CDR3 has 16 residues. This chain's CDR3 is CASSLGLAENTGELFF. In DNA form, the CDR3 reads TGCGCCAGCAGCTTGGGGCTAGCGGAGAACACCGGGGAGCTGTTTTTT.

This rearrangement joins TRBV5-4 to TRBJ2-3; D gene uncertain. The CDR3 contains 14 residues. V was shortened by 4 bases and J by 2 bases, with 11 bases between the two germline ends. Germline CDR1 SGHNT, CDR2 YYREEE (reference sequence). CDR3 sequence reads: CASSPDSFTDTQYF. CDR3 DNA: TGTGCCAGCAGCCCCGACTCGTTCACAGATACGCAGTATTTT.

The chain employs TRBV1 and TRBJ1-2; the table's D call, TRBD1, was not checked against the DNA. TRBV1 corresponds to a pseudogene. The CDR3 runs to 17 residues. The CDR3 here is CTSSQGSDRVGLACYTF. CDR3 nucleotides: TGCACCAGCAGCCAAGGCTCTGACAGGGTAGGCTTGGCTTGCTACACCTTC.

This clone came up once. The CDR3 nucleotides are TGTGCCAGCAGCCCTCACAGGGGCTCGGGTGGCTACACCTTC. Residues: CASSPHRGSGGYTF. The V gene is TRBV7-9, the J gene TRBJ1-2; 7 bases align to TRBD1. Per the germline V gene, CDR1 is SEHNR and CDR2 is FQNEAQ (reference sequence). CDR3 length: 14 amino acids. V lost 5 bases to trimming and J lost 7 bases; unmatched junction nucleotides: 10. The full variable domain, its missing parts supplied by reference TRBV7-9 and TRBJ1-2, is DTGVSQNPRHKITKRGQNVTFRCDPISEHNRLYWYRQTLGQGPEFLTYFQNEAQLEKSRLLSDRFSAERPKGSFSTLEIQRTEQGDSAMYLCASSPHRGSGGYTFGSGTRLTVV.

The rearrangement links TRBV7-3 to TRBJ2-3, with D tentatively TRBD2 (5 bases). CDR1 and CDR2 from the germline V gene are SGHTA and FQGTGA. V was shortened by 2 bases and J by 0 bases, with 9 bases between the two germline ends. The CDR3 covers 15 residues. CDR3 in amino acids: CASSLYGSSTDTQYF. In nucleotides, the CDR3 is TGTGCCAGCAGCTTATATGGGAGTAGCACAGATACGCAGTATTTT.

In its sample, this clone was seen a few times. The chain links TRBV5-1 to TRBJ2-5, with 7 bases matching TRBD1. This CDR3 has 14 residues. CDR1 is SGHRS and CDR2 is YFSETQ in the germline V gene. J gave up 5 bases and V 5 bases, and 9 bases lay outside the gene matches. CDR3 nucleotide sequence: TGCGCCAGCAGATCGACAGGGTTTTTGGAGACCCAGTACTTC. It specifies CASRSTGFLETQYF.

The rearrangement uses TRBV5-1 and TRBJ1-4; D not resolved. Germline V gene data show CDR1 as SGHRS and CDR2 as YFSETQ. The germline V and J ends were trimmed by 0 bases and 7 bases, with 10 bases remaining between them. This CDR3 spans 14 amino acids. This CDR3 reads CASSLEAGVEKLFF. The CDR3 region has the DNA TGCGCCAGCAGCTTGGAGGCAGGTGTTGAAAAACTGTTTTTT.

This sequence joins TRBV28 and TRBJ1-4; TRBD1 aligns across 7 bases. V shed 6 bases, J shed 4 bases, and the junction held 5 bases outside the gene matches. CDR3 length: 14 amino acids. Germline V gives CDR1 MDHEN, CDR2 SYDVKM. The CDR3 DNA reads TGTGCCAGCAGATACAGGGGAAATAATGAAAAACTGTTTTTT. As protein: CASRYRGNNEKLFF.

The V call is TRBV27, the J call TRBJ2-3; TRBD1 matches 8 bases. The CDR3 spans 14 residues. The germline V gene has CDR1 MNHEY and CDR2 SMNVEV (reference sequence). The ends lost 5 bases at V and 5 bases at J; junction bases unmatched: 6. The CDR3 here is CASSLGQGRDTQYF. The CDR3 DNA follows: TGTGCCAGCAGTCTTGGACAGGGCAGAGATACGCAGTATTTT.

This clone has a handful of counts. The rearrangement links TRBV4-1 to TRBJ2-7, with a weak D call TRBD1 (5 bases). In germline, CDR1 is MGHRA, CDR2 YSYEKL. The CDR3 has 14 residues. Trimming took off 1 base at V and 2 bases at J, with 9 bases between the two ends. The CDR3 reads CASSQGVQAYEQYF. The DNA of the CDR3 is TGCGCCAGCAGCCAAGGGGTACAGGCCTACGAGCAGTACTTC.

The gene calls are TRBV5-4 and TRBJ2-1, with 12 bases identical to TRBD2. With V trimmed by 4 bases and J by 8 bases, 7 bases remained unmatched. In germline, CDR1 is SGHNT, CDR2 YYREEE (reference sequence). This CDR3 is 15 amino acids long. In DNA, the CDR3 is TGTGCCAGCAGCCTAACTAGCGGGAGGAGGTATGAGCAGTTCTTC. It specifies CASSLTSGRRYEQFF. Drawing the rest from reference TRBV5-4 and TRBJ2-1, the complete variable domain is ETGVTQSPTHLIKTRGQQVTLRCSSQSGHNTVSWYQQALGQGPQFIFQYYREEENGRGNFPPRFSGLQFPNYSSELNVNALELDDSALYLCASSLTSGRRYEQFFGPGTRLTVL.

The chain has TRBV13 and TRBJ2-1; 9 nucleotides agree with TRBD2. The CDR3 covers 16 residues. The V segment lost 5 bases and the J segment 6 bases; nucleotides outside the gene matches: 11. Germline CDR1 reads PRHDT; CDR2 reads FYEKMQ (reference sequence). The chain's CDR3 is CASSLGLAGLFNEQFF. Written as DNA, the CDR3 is TGTGCCAGCAGCCTCGGGCTAGCGGGGTTATTCAATGAGCAGTTCTTC.

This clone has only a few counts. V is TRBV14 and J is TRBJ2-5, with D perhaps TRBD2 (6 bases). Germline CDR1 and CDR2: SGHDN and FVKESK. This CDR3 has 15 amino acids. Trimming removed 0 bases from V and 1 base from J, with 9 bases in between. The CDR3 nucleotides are TGTGCCAGCAGCCAAGAGGGGACTCTCCAAGAGACCCAGTACTTC. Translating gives CASSQEGTLQETQYF.

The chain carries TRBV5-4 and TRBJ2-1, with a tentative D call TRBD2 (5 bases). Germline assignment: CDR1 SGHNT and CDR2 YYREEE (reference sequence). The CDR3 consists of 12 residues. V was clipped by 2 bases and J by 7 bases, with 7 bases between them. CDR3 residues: CASSFGGNEQFF. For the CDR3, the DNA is TGTGCCAGCAGCTTTGGAGGAAATGAGCAGTTCTTC.

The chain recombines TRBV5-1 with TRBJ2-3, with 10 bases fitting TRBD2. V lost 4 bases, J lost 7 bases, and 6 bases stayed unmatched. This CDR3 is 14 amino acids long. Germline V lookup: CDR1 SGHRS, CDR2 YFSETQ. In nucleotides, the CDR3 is TGCGCCAGCAGCACTAGCGGGGATACGTATACGCAGTATTTT. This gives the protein CASSTSGDTYTQYF.

In DNA, the CDR3 is TGTGCCAGCAGCTTAGTTCTGGGGGCAGGGGATACGCAGTATTTT. Its translation is CASSLVLGAGDTQYF. J is TRBJ2-3 and V is TRBV7-6, with TRBD1 as a possible D gene (6 bases). Germline-derived CDR1 and CDR2 are SGHVS and FNYEAQ. The ends were cut back, 1 base at V and 6 bases at J, with 14 bases in the middle. The CDR3 sequence is 15 residues long.

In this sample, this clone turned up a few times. The CDR3, as DNA: TGTGCCAGCAGTGAAGGACTAGTGATCACAGATACGCAGTATTTT. Translated: CASSEGLVITDTQYF. The gene calls are TRBV6-1 and TRBJ2-3; D may be TRBD2 (6 bases). In germline, CDR1 is MNHNS, CDR2 SASEGT. Trimming removed 1 base at V and 2 bases at J, with 10 bases between. The CDR3 is made up of 15 amino acids.

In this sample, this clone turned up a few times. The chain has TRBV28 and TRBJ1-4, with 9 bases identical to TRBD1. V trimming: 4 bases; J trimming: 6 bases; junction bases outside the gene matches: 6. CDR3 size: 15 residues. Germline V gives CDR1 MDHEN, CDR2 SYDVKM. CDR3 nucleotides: TGTGCCAGCAGTTCCCCCGGGACAGGGTATGAAAAACTGTTTTTT. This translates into CASSSPGTGYEKLFF.

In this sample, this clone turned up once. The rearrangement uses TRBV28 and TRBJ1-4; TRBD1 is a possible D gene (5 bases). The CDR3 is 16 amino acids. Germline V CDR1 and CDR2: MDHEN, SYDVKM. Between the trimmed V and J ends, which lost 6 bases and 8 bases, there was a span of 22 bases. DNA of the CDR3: TGTGCCAGCAGCCCCCTCGGTGGCAGGGCCGGGGAAAAACTGTTTTTT. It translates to CASSPLGGRAGEKLFF.

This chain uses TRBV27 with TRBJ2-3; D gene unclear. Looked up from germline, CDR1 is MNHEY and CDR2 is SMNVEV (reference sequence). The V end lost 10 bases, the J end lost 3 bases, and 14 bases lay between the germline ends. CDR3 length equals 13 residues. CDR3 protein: CAIRPTGTDTQYF. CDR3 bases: TGTGCCATTCGCCCGACGGGTACAGATACGCAGTATTTT.

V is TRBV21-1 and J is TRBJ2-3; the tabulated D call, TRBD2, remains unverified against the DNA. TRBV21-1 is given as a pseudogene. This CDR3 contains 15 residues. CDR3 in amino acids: CASSENGGSKDTQYF. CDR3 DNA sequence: TGTGCCAGCAGCGAGAACGGAGGTAGCAAGGATACGCAGTATTTT.

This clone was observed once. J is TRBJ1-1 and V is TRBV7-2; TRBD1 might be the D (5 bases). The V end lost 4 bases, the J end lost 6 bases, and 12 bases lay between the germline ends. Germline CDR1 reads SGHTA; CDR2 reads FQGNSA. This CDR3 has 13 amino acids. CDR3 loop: CASSSQYRSEAFF. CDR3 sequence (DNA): TGTGCCAGCAGCTCCCAATACAGGTCTGAAGCTTTCTTT.

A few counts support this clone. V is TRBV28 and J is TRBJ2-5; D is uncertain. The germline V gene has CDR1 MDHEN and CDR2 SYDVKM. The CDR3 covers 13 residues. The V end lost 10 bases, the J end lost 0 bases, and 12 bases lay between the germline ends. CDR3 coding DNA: TGTGCCACCCTACCCAAGTACCAAGAGACCCAGTACTTC. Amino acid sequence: CATLPKYQETQYF.